This is a list of T cell receptor beta chains from one sample in a study of PD-L1 blockade in urothelial cancer. Generated by immunoSEQ multiplex PCR, the TCRdb table keeps only in-frame clones and is missing some. The sample lists some 40,000 clones, roughly nine tenths seen once, with 7.3% in the top ten. The sample consisted of PBMCs, taken around atezolizumab (anti-PD-L1) treatment. The receptors stem from a man aged 65-85 years with urothelial cancer. Each CDR3 is given with its conserved first and last residue. A D gene is named only where the DNA matches it firmly. The size of a clone is reported for some rows only, either as once, few or many, or as a class for expanded clones.

>TRBJ1-5|15|TRBV5-1|-|-
CASSFSGWGNQPQHF
TGCGCCAGCAGCTTCAGCGGTTGGGGCAATCAGCCCCAGCATTTT
>TRBJ1-1|15|TRBV6-5|-|-
CASSVSGYRGTEAFF
TGTGCCAGCAGCGTCTCTGGGTATCGCGGCACTGAAGCTTTCTTT
>TRBJ2-5|15|TRBV6-6|-|-
CASSSGRLSQETQYF
TGTGCCAGCAGCTCAGGTCGACTATCTCAAGAGACCCAGTACTTC
>TRBJ2-3|18|TRBV4-2|-|-
CASSQDPARGESIDTQYF
TGTGCCAGCAGCCAAGATCCCGCCCGCGGGGAATCGATAGATACGCAGTATTTT
>TRBJ1-2|13|TRBV28|-|-
CASSQLLAYGYTF
TGTGCCAGCAGCCAACTATTGGCCTATGGCTACACCTTC
>TRBJ2-7|15|TRBV6-6|-|TRBD1
CASSYTRDRGREQYF
TGTGCCAGCAGTTACACAAGGGACAGGGGGCGCGAGCAGTACTTC
>TRBJ2-2|15|TRBV18|once|-
CASSWGGTPAGELFF
TGTGCCAGCTCGTGGGGCGGGACCCCTGCCGGGGAGCTGTTTTTT
>TRBJ2-3|16|TRBV9|-|TRBD2
CASSVGPSGRADTQYF
TGTGCCAGCAGCGTAGGGCCTAGCGGGAGGGCAGATACGCAGTATTTT
>TRBJ2-1|15|TRBV9|-|-
CASSPTTNSYNEQFF
TGTGCCAGCAGCCCAACAACTAACTCCTACAATGAGCAGTTCTTC
>TRBJ2-5|13|TRBV5-5|once|-
CASSLGGGETQYF
TGTGCCAGCAGCCTAGGCGGAGGGGAGACCCAGTACTTC
>TRBJ2-7|16|TRBV27|-|TRBD1
CASSLWPRGQGYEQYF
TGTGCCAGCAGTTTATGGCCCAGGGGACAGGGCTACGAGCAGTACTTC